A selection of T cell receptor beta chains follows, all from one sample in a study of cytomegalovirus exposure and HLA in healthy donors. Libraries were prepared by immunoSEQ multiplex PCR; TCRdb keeps only in-frame clonotypes and omits some of them. The data show roughly 79,000 clones, and the top ten clones hold about 4.2%. Input material: PBMCs. The receptor set was obtained from a man aged 25 to 40 in good health and CMV-seronegative. Each CDR3 is given with its conserved first and last residue. A D gene is named only where the DNA matches it firmly.

v_call,j_call,d_call,cdr3_aa,cdr3_nt
TRBV6-6,TRBJ2-7,TRBD1,CASSGDRGFDYEQYF,TGTGCCAGCAGTGGAGACAGGGGGTTTGACTACGAGCAGTACTTC
TRBV2,TRBJ2-1,TRBD2,CASSRDYSSYNEQFF,TGTGCCAGCAGCCGGGACTACAGCTCCTACAATGAGCAGTTCTTC
TRBV19,TRBJ1-1,NA,CASSRGGTEAFF,TGTGCCAGTAGCCGGGGGGGCACTGAAGCTTTCTTT
TRBV30,TRBJ1-2,TRBD1,CAWTEFPLTGYGYTF,TGTGCCTGGACGGAATTTCCACTGACAGGGTATGGCTACACCTTC
TRBV7-8,TRBJ2-7,TRBD2,CASSLGRDSYEQYF,TGTGCCAGCAGCCTGGGGAGGGACTCCTACGAGCAGTACTTC
TRBV7-9,TRBJ1-3,TRBD1,CASSITGVGNTIYF,TGTGCCAGCAGCATTACAGGGGTCGGAAACACCATATATTTT
TRBV9,TRBJ1-1,NA,CASTTSGSNTEAFF,TGTGCCAGCACCACGTCGGGGAGCAACACTGAAGCTTTCTTT
TRBV19,TRBJ2-1,NA,CASSIWTVVNNEQFF,TGTGCCAGTAGTATCTGGACAGTGGTGAACAATGAGCAGTTCTTC
TRBV7-2,TRBJ1-1,NA,CASSLQSGDTEAFF,TGTGCCAGCAGCTTACAGTCCGGGGACACTGAAGCTTTCTTT
TRBV11-3,TRBJ1-4,NA,CASSFQGSEKLFF,TGTGCCAGCAGCTTCCAGGGGAGTGAAAAACTGTTTTTT
TRBV4-2,TRBJ2-5,NA,CATRGRGGEQYF,TGTGCCACCCGTGGGAGGGGGGGTGAGCAGTACTTC
TRBV5-1,TRBJ2-2,NA,CASSGATNTGELFF,TGCGCCAGCTCAGGGGCGACGAACACCGGGGAGCTGTTTTTT
TRBV19,TRBJ2-1,NA,CASSIYSGHTSYNEQFF,TGTGCCAGTAGTATATACTCGGGACACACTTCCTACAATGAGCAGTTCTTC
TRBV18,TRBJ2-5,TRBD1,CASSPPGQGGETQYF,TGTGCCAGCTCACCGCCGGGACAGGGAGGCGAGACCCAGTACTTC
TRBV6-4,TRBJ2-3,NA,CASSDSGRATDTQYF,TGTGCCAGCAGTGACTCTGGCAGGGCAACAGATACGCAGTATTTT
TRBV9,TRBJ2-3,NA,CASSVEAGTDTQYF,TGTGCCAGCAGCGTAGAAGCTGGCACAGATACGCAGTATTTT
TRBV9,TRBJ1-2,TRBD1,CASSAPGQGDYGYTF,TGTGCCAGCAGCGCCCCGGGACAGGGAGACTATGGCTACACCTTC
TRBV30,TRBJ2-1,NA,CAWALGDLYNEQFF,TGTGCCTGGGCCTTAGGAGACCTCTACAATGAGCAGTTCTTC
TRBV29-1,TRBJ2-1,TRBD1,CSASGTGGGDEQFF,TGCAGCGCCTCCGGGACAGGGGGAGGAGATGAGCAGTTCTTC
TRBV28,TRBJ1-1,TRBD1,CASSLRSGTGATEAFF,TGTGCCAGCAGTTTAAGGTCCGGGACAGGGGCCACTGAAGCTTTCTTT
TRBV19,TRBJ1-4,NA,CASSITGSEKLFF,TGTGCCAGTAGTATTACAGGGTCCGAAAAACTGTTTTTT
TRBV5-1,TRBJ2-5,TRBD1,CASSLTGEETQYF,TGCGCCAGCAGCTTGACAGGGGAAGAGACCCAGTACTTC
TRBV6-1,TRBJ1-6,TRBD1,CASGPGQGNSPLHF,TGTGCCAGCGGTCCGGGACAGGGTAATTCACCCCTCCACTTT
TRBV6-1,TRBJ1-5,TRBD1,CASSEAGTGDQPQHF,TGTGCCAGCAGTGAAGCAGGGACAGGGGACCAGCCCCAGCATTTT
TRBV30,TRBJ2-7,NA,CAWSVLAGREQYF,TGTGCCTGGAGTGTACTTGCAGGTCGGGAGCAGTACTTC
TRBV5-1,TRBJ2-7,TRBD2,CASSLAGVSYEQYF,TGCGCCAGCAGCCTAGCGGGAGTGAGTTACGAGCAGTACTTC
TRBV25-1,TRBJ2-2,TRBD1,CASSEDRFRYGYTGELFF,TGTGCCAGCAGCGAGGACAGGTTCCGATATGGGTACACCGGGGAGCTGTTTTTT
TRBV4-1,TRBJ1-2,NA,CASSHPRGGAQGYTF,TGCGCCAGCAGCCATCCAAGGGGAGGGGCGCAAGGCTACACCTTC
TRBV11-3,TRBJ2-7,TRBD1,CASSLGGTELYEQYF,TGTGCCAGCAGCTTAGGTGGGACAGAATTGTACGAGCAGTACTTC
TRBV5-1,TRBJ2-3,NA,CASSLALLTDTQYF,TGCGCCAGCAGCTTGGCTCTACTCACAGATACGCAGTATTTT
TRBV7-2,TRBJ2-5,TRBD1,CASSPPDRGETQYF,TGTGCCAGCAGCCCCCCGGACAGGGGAGAGACCCAGTACTTC
TRBV9,TRBJ2-7,NA,CASSKGGGGYEQYF,TGTGCCAGCAGCAAAGGGGGGGGAGGCTACGAGCAGTACTTC
TRBV6-6,TRBJ2-3,NA,CASIRESTDTQYF,TGTGCCAGCATCCGAGAGAGTACAGATACGCAGTATTTT
TRBV7-9,TRBJ1-4,NA,CASSLGALSEKLFF,TGTGCCAGCAGCTTAGGGGCTCTTAGTGAAAAACTGTTTTTT
TRBV5-1,TRBJ1-3,NA,CASSLGAVVSSGNTIYF,TGCGCCAGCAGCTTGGGGGCAGTCGTTAGCTCTGGAAACACCATATATTTT
TRBV4-1,TRBJ1-1,NA,CASSQGKGHPDFEAFF,TGCGCCAGCAGCCAAGGTAAGGGACACCCAGACTTTGAAGCTTTCTTT
TRBV6-5,TRBJ2-3,NA,CASSYSAPDTQYF,TGTGCCAGCAGTTACTCAGCTCCAGATACGCAGTATTTT
TRBV6-5,TRBJ2-1,NA,CASSYTKALGNEQFF,TGTGCCAGCAGTTACACCAAAGCTCTCGGCAATGAGCAGTTCTTC
TRBV7-8,TRBJ2-1,NA,CASSSDWSDEQFF,TGTGCCAGCAGTTCGGACTGGTCGGATGAGCAGTTCTTC
TRBV7-3,TRBJ2-2,NA,CASSLGQIGTGELFF,TGTGCCAGCAGCTTGGGGCAGATCGGCACCGGGGAGCTGTTTTTT
TRBV7-9,TRBJ1-1,NA,CASSPGRENTEAFF,TGTGCCAGCAGCCCAGGACGGGAGAACACTGAAGCTTTCTTT
TRBV7-2,TRBJ1-5,NA,CASSPNIYQPQHF,TGTGCCAGCAGCCCCAACATTTATCAGCCCCAGCATTTT
TRBV10-2,TRBJ2-7,NA,CASSDDRTYEQYF,TGCGCCAGCAGTGACGACAGGACCTACGAGCAGTACTTC
TRBV6-1,TRBJ1-5,TRBD1,CASSLDRGNQPQHF,TGTGCCAGCAGTTTGGACAGGGGCAATCAGCCCCAGCATTTT
TRBV5-6,TRBJ2-1,TRBD1,CASRATGGVYNEQFF,TGTGCCAGCAGAGCGACAGGGGGCGTCTACAATGAGCAGTTCTTC
TRBV6-5,TRBJ2-7,NA,CASSYADRLSEQYF,TGTGCCAGCAGTTACGCAGACAGGCTCTCCGAGCAGTACTTC
TRBV28,TRBJ2-1,TRBD2,CASTLTSGRAGEQFF,TGTGCCAGCACCCTGACTAGCGGGAGGGCGGGTGAGCAGTTCTTC